This T cell receptor (beta chain) appears in the sequencing data of a study of patients and donors after allogeneic stem cell transplantation. TCRdb independently ran MiXCR on the RT-PCR reads; one entry per CDR3 protein. The sample lists tens of thousands of distinct CDR3 sequences; under 50% were seen once. This CDR3 region has 15 residues. With 0 bases removed from V and 3 bases from J, the gap between germline ends came to 11 bases. From germline, CDR1 is MNHEY and CDR2 SMNVEV (reference sequence). The TCR sequence derives from a human donor who was either an allogeneic HSCT recipient or a stem cell or donor lymphocyte infusion donor (not recorded which). It is not recorded whose cells these are; they may come from a transplant donor. The material sequenced was blood, either unsorted or a sorted T cell fraction (not recorded which). The chain employs TRBV27 and TRBJ1-2, with D unclear. The CDR3 coding sequence is TGTGCCAGCAGTTTATCACCCGGCGGGTACTATGGCTACACCTTC. It codes for CASSLSPGGYYGYTF.